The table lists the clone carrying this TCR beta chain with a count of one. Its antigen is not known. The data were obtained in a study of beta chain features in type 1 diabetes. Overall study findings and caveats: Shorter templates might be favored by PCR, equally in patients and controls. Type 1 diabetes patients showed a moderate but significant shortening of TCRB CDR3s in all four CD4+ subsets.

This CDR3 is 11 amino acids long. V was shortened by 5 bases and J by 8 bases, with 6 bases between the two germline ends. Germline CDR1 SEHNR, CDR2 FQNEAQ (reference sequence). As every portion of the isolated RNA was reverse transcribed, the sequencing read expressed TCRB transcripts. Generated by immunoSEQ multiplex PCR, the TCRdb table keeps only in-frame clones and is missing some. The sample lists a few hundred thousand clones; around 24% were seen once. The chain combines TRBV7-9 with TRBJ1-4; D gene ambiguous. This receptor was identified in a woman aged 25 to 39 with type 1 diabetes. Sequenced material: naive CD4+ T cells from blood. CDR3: CASSREEKLFF. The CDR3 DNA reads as TGTGCCAGCAGCCGAGAGGAAAAACTGTTTTTT.